What follows are 9 T cell receptor beta chains derived from one specimen sequenced in a study of blood T cells in healthy people across ages. Sample-barcoded 5' priming and a J-beta primer mix drove a second PCR of roughly 7 to 11 cycles. One entry per CDR3 protein, called by TCRdb with MiXCR from the 5' RACE reads. The table has roughly 1.4 million distinct CDR3 sequences, roughly 60% seen once; the top ten hold over 6.5%. The sample taken for sequencing was blood. Receptors originate from a man between 18 and 29 years old in good health.

CDR3 protein: CASQGQGLAKNIQYF. The CDR3 coding sequence is TGTGCCAGCCAGGGACAGGGGTTAGCCAAAAACATTCAGTACTTC. The rearrangement uses TRBV2 and TRBJ2-4; TRBD1 matches 10 bases. Germline V gives CDR1 SNHLY, CDR2 FYNNEI. The ends lost 8 bases at V and 0 bases at J; junction bases unmatched: 4. The CDR3 is 15 residues long.

This clonotype was observed a few times. V is TRBV12-3 or TRBV12-4 and J is TRBJ1-2; 8 bases map to TRBD1. The CDR3 spans 15 residues. Trimming at V came to 5 bases and at J to 5 bases, leaving 10 bases not matched to a gene. The CDR3 coding sequence is TGTGCCAGCAGTCCAACCGAGGGACAGGTATATGGCTACACCTTC. Its protein product is CASSPTEGQVYGYTF.

This chain uses TRBV7-9 with TRBJ2-5, with D perhaps TRBD2 (5 bases). The DNA end is a closer match to TRBJ2-7, so the J assignment may be wrong. This CDR3 has 15 amino acids. Germline CDR1 SEHNR, CDR2 FQNEAQ (reference sequence). The CDR3 DNA reads TGTGCCAGCAGCTCCCGACTTAAATCGGGGAACGAGCAGTACTTC. Protein: CASSSRLKSGNEQYF.

This chain links TRBV25-1 with TRBJ2-3; 13 positions match TRBD2. The CDR3 spans 16 residues. J gave up 5 bases and V 6 bases, and 8 bases lay outside the gene matches. Germline CDR1 MGHDK, CDR2 SYGVNS. The CDR3: CASRTSGRDLIDTQYF. The CDR3 nucleotides read TGTGCCAGCAGAACTAGCGGGAGGGACCTAATAGATACGCAGTATTTT.

V is TRBV20-1 and J is TRBJ2-7; D possibly corresponds to TRBD1 (5 bases). In germline, CDR1 is DFQATT, CDR2 SNEGSKA (reference sequence). The CDR3 totals 12 residues. Trimming pared 6 bases from V and 2 bases from J, leaving 11 bases between. This CDR3 reads CSANQGTYEQYF. In nucleotides, the CDR3 is TGCAGTGCGAATCAGGGTACCTACGAGCAGTACTTC.

The chain employs TRBV5-6 and TRBJ1-4, with 9 bases that match TRBD1. The CDR3 extends over 14 amino acids. V lost 4 bases, J lost 8 bases, and 6 bases stayed unmatched. Germline CDR1 reads SGHDT; CDR2 reads YYEEEE. The CDR3 here is CASSPGTGREKLFF. CDR3 coding DNA: TGTGCCAGCAGCCCCGGGACAGGGAGAGAAAAACTGTTTTTT.

This sequence joins TRBV19 and TRBJ2-4; D possibly corresponds to TRBD2 (5 bases). Germline CDR1 reads LNHDA; CDR2 reads SQIVND (reference sequence). The CDR3 consists of 13 residues. The V gene lost 6 bases and the J gene lost 7 bases, with 13 bases spanning the gap. The DNA for the CDR3 is TGTGCCAGTAGGTCAATAGACTATAACATTCAGTACTTC. It yields the protein CASRSIDYNIQYF.

V is TRBV11-2 and J is TRBJ2-3, with D unclear. The CDR3 length is 14 residues. Germline CDR1 reads SGHAT; CDR2 reads FQNNGV. The V end lost 4 bases, the J end lost 7 bases, and 15 bases lay between the germline ends. CDR3 sequence (DNA): TGTGCCAGCAGCTCAATAGACCAATCCAATACGCAGTATTTT. It yields the protein CASSSIDQSNTQYF. The complete variable domain, with remaining parts taken from reference TRBV11-2 and TRBJ2-3, reads EAGVAQSPRYKIIEKRQSVAFWCNPISGHATLYWYQQILGQGPKLLIQFQNNGVVDDSQLPKDRFSAERLKGVDSTLKIQPAKLEDSAVYLCASSSIDQSNTQYFGPGTRLTVL.

The V and J genes are TRBV6-2 or TRBV6-3 and TRBJ2-1, with TRBD1 identical over 10 bases. This CDR3 has 15 residues. The germline V gene encodes CDR1 MNHEY and CDR2 SVGEGT. Unmatched junction bases numbered 7, after V lost 7 bases and J lost 4 bases. CDR3 sequence reads: CASIWDRGTYNEQFF. The CDR3 bases are TGTGCCAGCATCTGGGACAGGGGAACTTACAATGAGCAGTTCTTC.